The rows below give T cell receptor beta chains drawn from one sample of a study of blood T cell repertoires in COVID-19. TCRdb's table, derived via immunoSEQ multiplex PCR, lists solely in-frame clones and lacks some. The sample records hundreds of thousands of clones, roughly nine tenths being singletons. The sample was PBMCs or T cells enriched from blood (not recorded which). The source of these receptors is a man aged 30-40 years who had recovered from COVID-19. Each CDR3 is given with its conserved first and last residue. The D gene is left open where the match is weak. Part of the rows lack a size; the others show once, few, many or a class for expanded clones.

d_call j_call v_call clone_size cdr3_aa cdr3_nt
- TRBJ1-1 TRBV11-2 - CASNIGGPGRLLGEAFF TGTGCCAGCAACATCGGGGGGCCAGGGCGCCTCTTGGGTGAAGCTTTCTTT
TRBD1 TRBJ2-1 TRBV5-5 - CASSYWTGIRGEQFF TGTGCCAGCAGCTACTGGACAGGGATCAGGGGTGAGCAGTTCTTC
- TRBJ2-6 TRBV5-1 - CASSLPLPNGANVLTF TGCGCCAGCAGCCTCCCACTCCCTAATGGGGCCAACGTCCTGACTTTC
- TRBJ1-2 TRBV28 - CASSRIGDASYGYTF TGTGCCAGCAGCCGGATAGGAGACGCGAGCTATGGCTACACCTTC
TRBD1 TRBJ1-2 TRBV18 - CASSPSTGQLSLGGGYTF TGTGCCAGCTCACCCTCGACGGGACAGCTCTCCTTAGGGGGAGGCTACACCTTC
- TRBJ2-7 TRBV10-3 - CAISESTALYF TGTGCCATCAGTGAGTCGACAGCTTTGTACTTC
TRBD1 TRBJ1-3 TRBV11-2 - CASSFSRQGATGNTIYF TGTGCCAGCAGCTTCTCACGACAGGGGGCTACTGGAAACACCATATATTTT
TRBD1 TRBJ1-5 TRBV7-9 - CASSETGGGQPQHF TGTGCCAGCAGCGAGACAGGGGGTGGTCAGCCCCAGCATTTT
TRBD1 TRBJ2-7 TRBV29-1 - CSVKTGGEEYF TGCAGCGTCAAGACAGGGGGCGAAGAGTACTTC
- TRBJ2-7 TRBV5-4 - CASSLGGNYEQYF TGTGCCAGCAGCTTGGGAGGGAACTACGAGCAGTACTTC
TRBD1 TRBJ1-2 TRBV7-2 once CASSLAQGDYGYTF TGTGCCAGCAGCTTAGCACAGGGGGACTATGGCTACACCTTC
- TRBJ1-4 TRBV4-1 - CASSQDRGALGEKLFF TGCGCCAGCAGCCAAGATCGGGGTGCCTTAGGTGAAAAACTGTTTTTT
- TRBJ1-6 TRBV7-9 - CASSLAAKPRPLHF TGTGCCAGCAGCTTAGCCGCTAAGCCTAGACCCCTCCACTTT
TRBD1 TRBJ1-4 TRBV28 - CASRHDQGDHEKLFF TGTGCCAGCAGGCATGATCAGGGGGACCATGAAAAACTGTTTTTT
- TRBJ1-5 TRBV24-1 - CATSEAQANTNSNQPQHF TGTGCCACCAGTGAGGCACAGGCGAATACGAATAGCAATCAGCCCCAGCATTTT
- TRBJ1-6 TRBV27 - CASSFGGATYNSPLHF TGTGCCAGCAGTTTTGGGGGGGCTACCTATAATTCACCCCTCCACTTT
TRBD2 TRBJ2-1 TRBV19 once CASSMVGTSREQFF TGTGCCAGTAGTATGGTGGGGACTAGCCGGGAGCAGTTCTTC
- TRBJ1-1 TRBV18 once CASSPTFGSRGNTEAFF TGTGCCAGCTCACCAACGTTTGGGTCAAGGGGGAACACTGAAGCTTTCTTT
- TRBJ1-5 TRBV5-1 - CASSTDTNQPQHF TGCGCCAGCAGCACCGACACCAATCAGCCCCAGCATTTT
- TRBJ1-2 TRBV3-1/TRBV3-2 - CASSREYRIGYGYTF TGTGCCAGCAGCCGAGAATACAGGATTGGCTATGGCTACACCTTC
TRBD2 TRBJ2-1 TRBV18 - CASSPGATRGDEQFF TGTGCCAGCTCACCCGGAGCCACTCGGGGGGATGAGCAGTTCTTC
- TRBJ1-1 TRBV30 - CAWAREENTEAFF TGTGCCTGGGCGAGGGAGGAGAACACTGAAGCTTTCTTT
- TRBJ1-1 TRBV14 - CASSRYQGWGGDMNTEAFF TGTGCCAGCAGTCGTTATCAAGGATGGGGAGGGGACATGAACACTGAAGCTTTCTTT
TRBD1 TRBJ1-3 TRBV7-9 - CASSSMGQLSGNTIYF TGTGCCAGCAGCTCAATGGGACAGCTCTCTGGAAACACCATATATTTT
TRBD2 TRBJ2-1 TRBV28 - CASRDLAGQTADEQFF TGTGCCAGCAGGGATCTAGCGGGTCAAACCGCGGATGAGCAGTTCTTC
- TRBJ1-5 TRBV10-2 once CASSDGDQPQHF TGCGCCAGCAGTGACGGAGATCAGCCCCAGCATTTT
TRBD1 TRBJ1-1 TRBV5-1 - CASSWSGTGGAEAFF TGCGCCAGCAGCTGGTCCGGGACAGGGGGCGCTGAAGCTTTCTTT
- TRBJ2-7 TRBV11-3 - CASSPGGGGTYEQYF TGTGCCAGCAGTCCTGGGGGAGGGGGAACCTACGAGCAGTACTTC
- TRBJ2-1 TRBV11-2 - CASSSPSAERYNEQFF TGTGCCAGCAGCTCTCCTTCAGCGGAACGCTACAATGAGCAGTTCTTC
TRBD1 TRBJ2-7 TRBV30 once CAWNPGQGYEQYF TGTGCCTGGAATCCGGGACAGGGTTACGAGCAGTACTTC
TRBD2 TRBJ2-6 TRBV28 - CASSWGLASSGANVLTF TGTGCCAGCAGTTGGGGACTAGCCAGCTCTGGGGCCAACGTCCTGACTTTC
TRBD1 TRBJ1-2 TRBV2 - CASDDRVNYGYTF TGTGCCAGCGATGACAGGGTAAACTATGGCTACACCTTC
- TRBJ2-7 TRBV5-4 few CASSPGRTTYEQYF TGTGCCAGCAGCCCGGGGAGGACTACCTACGAGCAGTACTTC
- TRBJ1-5 TRBV30 - CAWSGRVSNQPQHF TGTGCCTGGAGTGGCAGGGTTTCTAATCAGCCCCAGCATTTT
TRBD1 TRBJ1-4 TRBV5-6 - CASSLARQGWEKLFF TGTGCCAGCAGCTTGGCTAGACAGGGATGGGAAAAACTGTTTTTT
TRBD2 TRBJ2-4 TRBV3-1/TRBV3-2 - CASSQGTSGWAKNIQYF TGTGCCAGCAGCCAGGGGACTAGCGGGTGGGCCAAAAACATTCAGTACTTC
TRBD1 TRBJ1-4 TRBV28 once CASSLPGQTEKLFF TGTGCCAGCAGTTTACCGGGACAGACGGAAAAACTGTTTTTT
- TRBJ2-1 TRBV2 - CASRNLRNEQFF TGTGCCAGCAGGAACCTGCGTAATGAGCAGTTCTTC
TRBD1 TRBJ1-1 TRBV7-6 - CASSPGTAGDVPPSTEAFF TGTGCCAGCAGCCCAGGGACAGCGGGGGACGTGCCACCGAGCACTGAAGCTTTCTTT
TRBD1 TRBJ2-1 TRBV18 - CASSPRDSYNEQFF TGTGCCAGCTCACCCCGGGACAGTTACAATGAGCAGTTCTTC
- TRBJ1-2 TRBV7-2 once CASSLQDGYTF TGTGCCAGCAGCTTACAGGATGGCTACACCTTC
TRBD2 TRBJ2-7 TRBV7-2 - CASSLSLAGKVYEQYF TGTGCCAGCAGCTTATCCCTAGCGGGAAAGGTATACGAGCAGTACTTC
- TRBJ2-3 TRBV19 - CASSIAGTPPADTQYF TGTGCCAGTAGTATAGCCGGGACACCCCCGGCAGATACGCAGTATTTT
- TRBJ1-2 TRBV28 - CASSPRTALSYGYTF TGTGCCAGCAGTCCTCGGACAGCTCTTAGCTATGGCTACACCTTC
TRBD2 TRBJ2-3 TRBV27 - CASSVLAEISSDTQYF TGTGCCAGCAGTGTACTAGCGGAGATCTCCTCAGATACGCAGTATTTT
TRBD1 TRBJ1-5 TRBV30 - CAWSETGTGANQPQHF TGTGCCTGGAGTGAAACCGGGACAGGGGCAAATCAGCCCCAGCATTTT
TRBD1 TRBJ1-1 TRBV9 - CASSSGAGGTEAFF TGTGCCAGCAGCAGTGGGGCAGGGGGCACTGAAGCTTTCTTT
- TRBJ2-7 TRBV15 once CATSRDSGTSYEQYF TGTGCCACCAGCAGAGATTCAGGGACTTCCTACGAGCAGTACTTC
- TRBJ1-3 TRBV28 - CASTGPEGTGNTIYF TGTGCCAGCACCGGCCCAGAGGGCACTGGAAACACCATATATTTT
TRBD2 TRBJ2-3 TRBV7-3 once CASSLGGRGTDTQYF TGTGCCAGCAGCTTAGGCGGGAGGGGTACAGATACGCAGTATTTT